This TCR beta chain emerged from a study of CD8 T cells in Susac syndrome. A quantity of about 0.45 to 1 ug RNA underwent reverse transcription using random hexamers. The immunoSEQ assay covered 54 Vbeta and 13 Jbeta segments for CDR3. TCRdb recomputed calls from the immunoSEQ multiplex PCR reads with MiXCR, one row per CDR3 protein. Here the sample spans roughly 120,000 distinct CDR3 sequences, roughly 95% being singletons. Sequencing targeted TCR beta in blood CD8+ and CD4+ T cells. Controls were age- and sex-matched healthy donors. In contrast to the negatively isolated CD8+ and CD4+ T cells, TEMRA cells were FACS-enriched. The receptor was derived from a human donor in good health. Source material: CD4+ T cells from PBMCs.

CDR3 nucleotides: TGTGCCAGCAGTGGATCTGTCGGTCACTGGAGCGGGTATGGCTACACCTTC. Protein product: CASSGSVGHWSGYGYTF. The V call is TRBV6-1, the J call TRBJ1-2; D gene unclear. Trimming cost V 4 bases and J 5 bases, with 23 bases left between them. Germline-derived CDR1 and CDR2 are MNHNS and SASEGT. The CDR3 has 17 residues.